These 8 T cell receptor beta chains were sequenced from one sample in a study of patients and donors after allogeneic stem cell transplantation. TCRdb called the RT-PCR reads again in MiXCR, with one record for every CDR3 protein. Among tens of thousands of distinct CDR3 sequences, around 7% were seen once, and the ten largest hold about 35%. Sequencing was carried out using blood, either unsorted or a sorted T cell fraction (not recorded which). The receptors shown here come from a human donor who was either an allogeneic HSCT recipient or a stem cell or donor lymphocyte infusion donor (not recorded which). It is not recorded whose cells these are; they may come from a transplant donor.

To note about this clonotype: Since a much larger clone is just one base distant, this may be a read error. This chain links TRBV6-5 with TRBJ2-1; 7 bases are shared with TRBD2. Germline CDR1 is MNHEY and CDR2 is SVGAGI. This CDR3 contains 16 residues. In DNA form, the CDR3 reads TGTGCCAACAGTTACTCGAACGCGGGAGTTAGGTATGAGCAGTTCTTC. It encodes CANSYSNAGVRYEQFF.

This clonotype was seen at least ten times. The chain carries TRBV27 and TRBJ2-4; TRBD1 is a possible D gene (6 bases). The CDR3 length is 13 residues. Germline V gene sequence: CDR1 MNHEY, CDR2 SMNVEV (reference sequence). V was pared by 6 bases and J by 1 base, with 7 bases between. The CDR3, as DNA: TGTGCCAGCAGCCAGGGGGCCAAAAACATTCAGTACTTC. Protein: CASSQGAKNIQYF.

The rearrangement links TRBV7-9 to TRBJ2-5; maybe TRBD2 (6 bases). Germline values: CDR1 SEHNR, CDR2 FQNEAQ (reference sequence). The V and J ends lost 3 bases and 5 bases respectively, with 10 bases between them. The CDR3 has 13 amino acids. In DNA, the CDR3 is TGTGCCAGCAGCTTGGGGACTCGCGAGACCCAGTACTTC. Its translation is CASSLGTRETQYF.

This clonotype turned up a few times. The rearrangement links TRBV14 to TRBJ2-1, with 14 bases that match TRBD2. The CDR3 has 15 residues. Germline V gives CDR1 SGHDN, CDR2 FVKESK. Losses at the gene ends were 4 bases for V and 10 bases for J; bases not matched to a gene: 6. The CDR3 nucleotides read TGTGCCAGCAGCCCGACTAGCGGGAGGGGGAACGAGCAGTTCTTC. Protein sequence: CASSPTSGRGNEQFF.

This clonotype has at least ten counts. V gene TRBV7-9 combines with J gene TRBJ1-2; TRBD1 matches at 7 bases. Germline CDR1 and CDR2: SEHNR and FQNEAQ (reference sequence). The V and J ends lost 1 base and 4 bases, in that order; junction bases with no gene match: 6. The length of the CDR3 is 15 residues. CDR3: CASSLVTGTPYGYTF. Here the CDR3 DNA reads TGTGCCAGCAGCTTAGTGACAGGGACTCCCTATGGCTACACCTTC.

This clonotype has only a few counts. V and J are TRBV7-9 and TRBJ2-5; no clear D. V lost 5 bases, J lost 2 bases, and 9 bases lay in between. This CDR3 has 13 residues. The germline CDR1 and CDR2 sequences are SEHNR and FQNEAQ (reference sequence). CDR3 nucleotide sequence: TGTGCCAGCAGCCCCTGGTGGCAAGAGACCCAGTACTTC. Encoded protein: CASSPWWQETQYF.

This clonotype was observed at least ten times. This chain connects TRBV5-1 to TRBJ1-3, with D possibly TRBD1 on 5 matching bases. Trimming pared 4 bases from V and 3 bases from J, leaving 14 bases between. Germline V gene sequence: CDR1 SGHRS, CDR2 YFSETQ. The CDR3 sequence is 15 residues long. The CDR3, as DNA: TGCGCCAGCAGCAAGTTAGGGGCGAGTGGAAACACCATATATTTT. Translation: CASSKLGASGNTIYF.

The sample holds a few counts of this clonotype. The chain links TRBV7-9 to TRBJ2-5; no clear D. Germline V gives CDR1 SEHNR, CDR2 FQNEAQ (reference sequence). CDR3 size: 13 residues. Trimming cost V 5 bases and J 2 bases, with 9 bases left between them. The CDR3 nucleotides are TGTGCCAGCAGCCACGACGGACAAGAGACCCAGTACTTC. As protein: CASSHDGQETQYF.